The clone carrying this T cell receptor (beta chain) has at least ten counts. As yet, its antigen is unknown. The library was built for alpha chains, so this beta chain is an off-target read and its size means little. The library protocol tagged each TCR cDNA with a unique molecular identifier. Using its own MiXCR run on the 5' RACE reads, TCRdb lists one record per CDR3 protein. The top ten hold under 25% of the sample, which has about 11,000 distinct CDR3 sequences, under 9.5% seen once. The data belong to a study of spatial heterogeneity in lung cancer. CDR1 and CDR2 (germline): DFQATT, SNEGSKA (reference sequence). The CDR3 length is 14 residues. V lost 2 bases and J lost 5, with 14 bases in between. Time point given: sample taken at primary tumor resection. The study's findings and limits: Tumor mutation counts were tracked by expanded intratumoral alpha and beta TCR counts. Tracking of ubiquitous and regional nonsynonymous mutations by counts of ubiquitous and regional expanded TCRs, respectively, was seen.

The origin of this receptor is a female donor with early-stage non-small cell lung cancer. Specimen: lung tumor tissue, collected at surgery. This chain uses TRBV20-1 with TRBJ2-3, with a possible D match to TRBD2 (5 bases). The CDR3 spells CSARRAAGGDTQYF. The CDR3 bases are TGCAGTGCTAGACGGGCCGCCGGAGGAGATACGCAGTATTTT.